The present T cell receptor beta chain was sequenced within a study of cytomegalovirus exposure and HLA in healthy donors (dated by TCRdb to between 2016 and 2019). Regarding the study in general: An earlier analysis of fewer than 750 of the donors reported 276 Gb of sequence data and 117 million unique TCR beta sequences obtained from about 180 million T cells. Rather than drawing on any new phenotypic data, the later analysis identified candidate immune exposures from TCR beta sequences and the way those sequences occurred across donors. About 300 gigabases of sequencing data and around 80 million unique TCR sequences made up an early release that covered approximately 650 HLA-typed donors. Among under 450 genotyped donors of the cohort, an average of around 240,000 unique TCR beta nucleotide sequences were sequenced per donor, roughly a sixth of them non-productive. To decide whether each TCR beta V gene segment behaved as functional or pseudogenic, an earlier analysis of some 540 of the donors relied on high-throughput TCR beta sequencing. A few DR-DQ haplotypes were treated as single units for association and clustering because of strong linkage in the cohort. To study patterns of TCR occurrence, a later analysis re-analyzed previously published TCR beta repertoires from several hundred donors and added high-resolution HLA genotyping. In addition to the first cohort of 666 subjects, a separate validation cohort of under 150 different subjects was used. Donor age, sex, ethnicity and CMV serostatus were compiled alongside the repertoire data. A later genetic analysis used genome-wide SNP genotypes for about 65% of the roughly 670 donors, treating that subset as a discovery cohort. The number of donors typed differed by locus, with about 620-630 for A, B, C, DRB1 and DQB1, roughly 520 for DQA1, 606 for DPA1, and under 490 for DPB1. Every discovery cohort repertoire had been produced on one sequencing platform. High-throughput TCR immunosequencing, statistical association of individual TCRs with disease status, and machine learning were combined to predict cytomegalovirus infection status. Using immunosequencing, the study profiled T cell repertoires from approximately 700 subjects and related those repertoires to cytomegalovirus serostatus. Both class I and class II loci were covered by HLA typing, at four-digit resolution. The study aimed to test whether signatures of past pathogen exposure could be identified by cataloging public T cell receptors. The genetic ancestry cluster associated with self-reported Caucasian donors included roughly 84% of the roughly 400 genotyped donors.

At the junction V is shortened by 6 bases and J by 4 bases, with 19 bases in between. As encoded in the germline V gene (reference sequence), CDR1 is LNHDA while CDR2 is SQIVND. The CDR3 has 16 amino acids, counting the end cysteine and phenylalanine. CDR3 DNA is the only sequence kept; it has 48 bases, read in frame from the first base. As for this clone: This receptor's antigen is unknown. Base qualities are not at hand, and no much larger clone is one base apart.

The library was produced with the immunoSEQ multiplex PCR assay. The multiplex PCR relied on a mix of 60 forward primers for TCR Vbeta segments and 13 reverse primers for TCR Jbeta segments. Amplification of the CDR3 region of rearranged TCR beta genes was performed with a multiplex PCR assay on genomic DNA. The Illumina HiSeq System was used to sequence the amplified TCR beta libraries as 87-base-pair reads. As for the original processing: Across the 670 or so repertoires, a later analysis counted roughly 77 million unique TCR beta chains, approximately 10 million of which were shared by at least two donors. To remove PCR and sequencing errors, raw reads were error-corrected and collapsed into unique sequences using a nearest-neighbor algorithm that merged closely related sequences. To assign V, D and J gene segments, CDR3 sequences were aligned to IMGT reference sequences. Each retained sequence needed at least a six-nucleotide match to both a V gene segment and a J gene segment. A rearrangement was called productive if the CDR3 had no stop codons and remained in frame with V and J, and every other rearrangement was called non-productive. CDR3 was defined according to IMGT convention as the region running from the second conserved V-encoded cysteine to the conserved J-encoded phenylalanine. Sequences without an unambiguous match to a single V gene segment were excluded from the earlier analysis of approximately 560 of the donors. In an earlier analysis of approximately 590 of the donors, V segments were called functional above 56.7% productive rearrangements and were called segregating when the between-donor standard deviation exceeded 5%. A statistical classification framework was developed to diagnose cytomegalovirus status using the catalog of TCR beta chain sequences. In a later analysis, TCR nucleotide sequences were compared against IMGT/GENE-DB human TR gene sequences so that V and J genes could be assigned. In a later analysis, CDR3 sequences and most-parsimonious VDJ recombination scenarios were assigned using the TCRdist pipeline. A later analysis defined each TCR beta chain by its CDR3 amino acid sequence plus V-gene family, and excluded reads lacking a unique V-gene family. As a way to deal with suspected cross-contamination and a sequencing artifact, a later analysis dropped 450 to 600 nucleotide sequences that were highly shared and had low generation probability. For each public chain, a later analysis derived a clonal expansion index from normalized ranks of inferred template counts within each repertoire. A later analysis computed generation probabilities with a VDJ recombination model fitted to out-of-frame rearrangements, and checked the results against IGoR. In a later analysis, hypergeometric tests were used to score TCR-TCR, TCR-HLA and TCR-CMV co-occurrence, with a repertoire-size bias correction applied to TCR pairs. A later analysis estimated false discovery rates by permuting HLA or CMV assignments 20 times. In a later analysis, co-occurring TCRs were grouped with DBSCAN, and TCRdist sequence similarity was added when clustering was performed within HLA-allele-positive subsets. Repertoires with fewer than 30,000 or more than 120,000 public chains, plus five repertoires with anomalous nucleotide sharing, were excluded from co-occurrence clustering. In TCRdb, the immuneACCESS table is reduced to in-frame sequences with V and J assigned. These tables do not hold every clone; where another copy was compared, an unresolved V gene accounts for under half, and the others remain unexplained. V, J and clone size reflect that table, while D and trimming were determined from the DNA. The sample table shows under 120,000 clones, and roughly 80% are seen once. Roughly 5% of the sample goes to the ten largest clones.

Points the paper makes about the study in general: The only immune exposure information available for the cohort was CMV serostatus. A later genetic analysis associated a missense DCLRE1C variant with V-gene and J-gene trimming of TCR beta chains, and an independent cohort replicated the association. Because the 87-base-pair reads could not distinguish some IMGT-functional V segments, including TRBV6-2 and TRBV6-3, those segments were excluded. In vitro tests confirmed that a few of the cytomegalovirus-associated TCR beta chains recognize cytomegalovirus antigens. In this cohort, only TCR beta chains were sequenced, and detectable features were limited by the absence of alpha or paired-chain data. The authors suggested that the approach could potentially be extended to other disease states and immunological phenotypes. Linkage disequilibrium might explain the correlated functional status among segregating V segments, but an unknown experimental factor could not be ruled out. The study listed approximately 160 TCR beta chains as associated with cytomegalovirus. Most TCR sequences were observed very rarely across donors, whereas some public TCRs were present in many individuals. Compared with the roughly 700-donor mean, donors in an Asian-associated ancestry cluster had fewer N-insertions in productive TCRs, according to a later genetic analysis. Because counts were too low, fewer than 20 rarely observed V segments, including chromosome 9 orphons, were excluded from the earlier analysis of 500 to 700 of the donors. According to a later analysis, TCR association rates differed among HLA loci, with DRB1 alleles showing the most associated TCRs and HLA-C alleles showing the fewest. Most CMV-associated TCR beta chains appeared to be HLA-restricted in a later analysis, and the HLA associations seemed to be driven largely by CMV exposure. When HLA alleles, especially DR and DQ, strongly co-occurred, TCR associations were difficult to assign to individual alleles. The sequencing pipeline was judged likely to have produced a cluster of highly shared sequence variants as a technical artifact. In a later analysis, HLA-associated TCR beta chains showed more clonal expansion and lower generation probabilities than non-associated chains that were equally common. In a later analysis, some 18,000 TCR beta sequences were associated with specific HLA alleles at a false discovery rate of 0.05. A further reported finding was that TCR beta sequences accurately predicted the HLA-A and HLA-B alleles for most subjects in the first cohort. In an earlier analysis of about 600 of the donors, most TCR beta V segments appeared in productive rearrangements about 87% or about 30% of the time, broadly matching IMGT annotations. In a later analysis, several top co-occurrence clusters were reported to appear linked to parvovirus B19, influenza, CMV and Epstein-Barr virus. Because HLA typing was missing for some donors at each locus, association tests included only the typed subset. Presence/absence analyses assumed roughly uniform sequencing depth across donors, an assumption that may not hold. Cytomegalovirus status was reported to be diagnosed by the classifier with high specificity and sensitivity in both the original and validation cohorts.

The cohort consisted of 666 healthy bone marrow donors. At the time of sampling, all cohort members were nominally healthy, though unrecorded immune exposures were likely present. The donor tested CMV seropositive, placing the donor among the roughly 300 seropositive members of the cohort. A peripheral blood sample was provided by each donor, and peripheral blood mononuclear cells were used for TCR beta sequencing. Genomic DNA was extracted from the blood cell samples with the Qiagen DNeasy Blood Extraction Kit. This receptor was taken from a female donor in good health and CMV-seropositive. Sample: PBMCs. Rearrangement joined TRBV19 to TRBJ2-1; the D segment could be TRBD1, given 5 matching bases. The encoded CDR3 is CASRGYSYGAYNEQFF. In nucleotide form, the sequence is TGTGCCAGTAGGGGATACTCATATGGGGCGTACAATGAGCAGTTCTTC.